This T cell receptor beta chain was captured in a study of blood T cell repertoires in COVID-19. Study as a whole: The origin of the acute and convalescent COVID-19 samples was the United States, Italy and Spain. The analysed material was cDNA or gDNA that came from T cells, B-cell-depleted T cells, or PBMCs.

Authors' analysis steps: Amplification with reference gene primers provided the estimates of nucleated cell counts. The method was immunoSEQ multiplex PCR; TCRdb's version includes in-frame clones alone and lacks a portion of them. D and trimming come from the DNA, and the V and J calls and clone size come from that table. The profile shows 150,000 to 200,000 clones, about 82% of them singletons. Looked up from germline, CDR1 is LNHDA and CDR2 is SQIVND (reference sequence). This CDR3 has 15 residues. The V gene end was trimmed by 5 bases and the J gene end by 8 bases; junction bases not matched to a gene: 9.

The rearrangement joins TRBV19 to TRBJ1-4; 9 bases match TRBD1. The clonotype comes from a woman in her twenties or thirties with acute or convalescent COVID-19. The sample taken for sequencing was peripheral blood. The CDR3 DNA follows: TGTGCCAGTAGTCTTAACAGGGGGCTTGGAGAAAAACTGTTTTTT. It yields the protein CASSLNRGLGEKLFF.